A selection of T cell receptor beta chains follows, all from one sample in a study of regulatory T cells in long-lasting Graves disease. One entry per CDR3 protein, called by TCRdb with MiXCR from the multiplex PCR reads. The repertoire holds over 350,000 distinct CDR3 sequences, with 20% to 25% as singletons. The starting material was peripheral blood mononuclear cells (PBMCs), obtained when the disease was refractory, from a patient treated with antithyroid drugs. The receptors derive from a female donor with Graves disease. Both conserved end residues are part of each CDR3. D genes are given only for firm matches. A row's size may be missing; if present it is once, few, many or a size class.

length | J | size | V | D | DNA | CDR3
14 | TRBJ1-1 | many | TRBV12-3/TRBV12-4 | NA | TGTGCCAGCAGTTTCGGGTCGGGGAACACTGAAGCTTTCTTT | CASSFGSGNTEAFF
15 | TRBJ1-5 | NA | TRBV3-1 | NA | TGTGCCAGCAGCCAAGGGGTATGGGGCAATCAGCCCCAGCATTTT | CASSQGVWGNQPQHF
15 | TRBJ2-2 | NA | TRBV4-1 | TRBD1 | TGCGCCAGCAGCCCCGGACAGGGGGCGGTCGGGGAGCTGTTTTTT | CASSPGQGAVGELFF
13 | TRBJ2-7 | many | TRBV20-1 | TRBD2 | TGCAGTGCTAGACTAGCGGGAGCGTACGAGCAGTACTTC | CSARLAGAYEQYF
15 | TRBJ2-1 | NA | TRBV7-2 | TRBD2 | TGTGCCAGCAGCTCAGGGACTAGCTTCTACAATGAGCAGTTCTTC | CASSSGTSFYNEQFF
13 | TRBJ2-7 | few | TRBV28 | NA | TGTGCCAGCAGTTTAGGGGGGCTTAGCGAGCAGTACTTC | CASSLGGLSEQYF
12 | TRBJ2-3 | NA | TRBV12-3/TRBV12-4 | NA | TGTGCCAGCTGCCGGTTCACAGATACGCAGTATTTT | CASCRFTDTQYF
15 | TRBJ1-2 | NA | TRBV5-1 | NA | TGCGCCAGCAGCGGAGTGCCACAGGAAGCCTATGGCTACACCTTC | CASSGVPQEAYGYTF
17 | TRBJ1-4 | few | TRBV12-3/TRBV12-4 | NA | TGTGCCAGCAGTTTAGGGTTTAACAGGGCTCTTAATGAAAAACTGTTTTTT | CASSLGFNRALNEKLFF
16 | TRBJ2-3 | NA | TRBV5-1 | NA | TGCGCCAGCAGCCCCCTGCGCCAGGAATTCACAGATACGCAGTATTTT | CASSPLRQEFTDTQYF
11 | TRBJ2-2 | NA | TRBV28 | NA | TGTGCCAGCACCAGCGCCGGGGAGCTGTTTTTT | CASTSAGELFF
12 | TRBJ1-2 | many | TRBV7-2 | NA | TGTGCCAGCAGCTCCCCCGGATATGGCTACACCTTC | CASSSPGYGYTF
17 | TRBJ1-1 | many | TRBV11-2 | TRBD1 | TGTGCCAGCAGCTTAGGTTACCAAACAGGGGTGAACACTGAAGCTTTCTTT | CASSLGYQTGVNTEAFF
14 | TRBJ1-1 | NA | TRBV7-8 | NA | TGTGCCAGCAGCTTAGCTGAGATCAACACTGAAGCTTTCTTT | CASSLAEINTEAFF
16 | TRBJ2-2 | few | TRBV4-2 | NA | TGTGCCAGCAGCCAAGAAACGTCAGGGAACACCGGGGAGCTGTTTTTT | CASSQETSGNTGELFF
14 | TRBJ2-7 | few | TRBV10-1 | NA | TGCGCCAGCATGAGGGATCTATTCTCCTACGAGCAGTACTTC | CASMRDLFSYEQYF
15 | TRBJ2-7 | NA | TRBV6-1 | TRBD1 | TGTGCCAGCAGGTTAACTCCGGACAGGGCTAACGAGCAGTACTTC | CASRLTPDRANEQYF
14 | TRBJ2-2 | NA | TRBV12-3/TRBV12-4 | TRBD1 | TGTGCCAGCAGTACCCCCGGGACAGTCGGGGAGCTGTTTTTT | CASSTPGTVGELFF
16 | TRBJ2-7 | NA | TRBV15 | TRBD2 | TGTGCCACCGCTCCGGGGGTTGATGGGGTCGGGGGGGAGCAGTACTTC | CATAPGVDGVGGEQYF
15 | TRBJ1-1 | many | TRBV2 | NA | TGTGCCAGCAGTGTGTTTGAGCTTTCGAACACTGAAGCTTTCTTT | CASSVFELSNTEAFF
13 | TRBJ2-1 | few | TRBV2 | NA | TGTGCCAGCAGTGTAGGACACTACAATGAGCAGTTCTTC | CASSVGHYNEQFF
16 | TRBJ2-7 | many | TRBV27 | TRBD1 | TGTGCCAGCTGGCAACTCGGGACAGGGGGCGTTTACGAGCAGTACTTC | CASWQLGTGGVYEQYF
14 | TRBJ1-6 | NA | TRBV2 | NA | TGTGCCAGCCCAGGGGCCCCCAGCGATTCACCCCTCCACTTT | CASPGAPSDSPLHF
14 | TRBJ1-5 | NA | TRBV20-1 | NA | TGCAGTGCTCCGGACCCTTATAGCAATCAGCCCCAGCATTTT | CSAPDPYSNQPQHF
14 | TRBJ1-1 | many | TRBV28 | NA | TGTGCCAGCAGTTCCCCAGGGAGGGGGACTGAAGCTTTCTTT | CASSSPGRGTEAFF
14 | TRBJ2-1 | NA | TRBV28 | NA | TGTGCCATCTCGGGGAGGCCCTCCTACAATGAGCAGTTCTTC | CAISGRPSYNEQFF
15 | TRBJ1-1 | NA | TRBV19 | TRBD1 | TGTGCCAGTAGTAGTACAGGGGGCGGACGCACTGAAGCTTTCTTT | CASSSTGGGRTEAFF
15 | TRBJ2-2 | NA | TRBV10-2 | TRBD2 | TGCGCCAGCAGACAAAGCGGGGTGAACACCGGGGAGCTGTTTTTT | CASRQSGVNTGELFF
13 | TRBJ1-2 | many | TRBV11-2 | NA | TGTGCCAGCAGTCAAGTAGACACCGATGGCTACACCTTC | CASSQVDTDGYTF
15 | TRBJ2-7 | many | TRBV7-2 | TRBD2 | TGTGCCAGCAGCACCGGGACTAGCGGATCCTACGAGCAGTACTTC | CASSTGTSGSYEQYF
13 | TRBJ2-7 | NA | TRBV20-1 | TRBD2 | TGCAGTGCTTCCGGGGTAGCGGGAAACGAGCAGTACTTC | CSASGVAGNEQYF
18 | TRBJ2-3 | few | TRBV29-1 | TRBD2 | TGCAGCGTTGAAGTCACCTTATTAGCGGGCCCTAGCACAGATACGCAGTATTTT | CSVEVTLLAGPSTDTQYF
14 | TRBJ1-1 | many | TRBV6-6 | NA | TGTGCCAGCAGTTACTCGGAGGAGAACACTGAAGCTTTCTTT | CASSYSEENTEAFF
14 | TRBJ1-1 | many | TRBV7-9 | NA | TGTGCCAGCAGCTTAGCCACAGGGTTAGCTGAAGCTTTCTTT | CASSLATGLAEAFF
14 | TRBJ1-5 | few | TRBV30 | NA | TGTGCCTGGAGTTATGGGCAGGGCAATCAGCCCCAGCATTTT | CAWSYGQGNQPQHF
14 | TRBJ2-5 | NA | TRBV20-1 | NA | TGCAGTGCCAGCCTGGGGGCCTTCCAAGAGACCCAGTACTTC | CSASLGAFQETQYF
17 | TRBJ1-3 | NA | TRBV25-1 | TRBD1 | TGTGCCAGCAGTGAACACCGGGACAGGGCCTCTGGAAACACCATATATTTT | CASSEHRDRASGNTIYF
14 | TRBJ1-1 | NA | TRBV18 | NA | TGTGCCAGCTCACCACCGGAAGGAGTGGATGAAGCTTTCTTT | CASSPPEGVDEAFF
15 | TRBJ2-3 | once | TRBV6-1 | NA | TGTGCCAGCAGAGGGGCGGCCTCAATCACAGATACGCAGTATTTT | CASRGAASITDTQYF
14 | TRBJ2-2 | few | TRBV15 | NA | TGTGCCACCAGCCCCGGACAGATGTCCGGGGAGCTGTTTTTT | CATSPGQMSGELFF
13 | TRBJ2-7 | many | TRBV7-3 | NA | TGTGCCAGCAGCCCCTGGGTGGGCTACGAGCAGTACTTC | CASSPWVGYEQYF
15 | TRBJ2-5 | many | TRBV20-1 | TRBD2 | TGCAGTGCTAGCCCTAGCGGGAGTGGATTGGAGACCCAGTACTTC | CSASPSGSGLETQYF
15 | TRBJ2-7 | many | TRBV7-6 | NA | TGTGCCAGCAGCTTAGGCGTGGGACTGGTCTACGAGCAGTACTTC | CASSLGVGLVYEQYF
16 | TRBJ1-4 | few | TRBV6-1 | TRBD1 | TGTGCCAGCAGCCCTATGGGGACAGCGGGCATGGTGAAACTGTTTTTT | CASSPMGTAGMVKLFF
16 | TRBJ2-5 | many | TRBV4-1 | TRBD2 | TGCGCCAGCAGCCTCATCGGACTAGCGGAACAAGAGACCCAGTACTTC | CASSLIGLAEQETQYF
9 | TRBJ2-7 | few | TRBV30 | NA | TGTGCCCGCTGGGGAGAGCAGTACTTC | CARWGEQYF
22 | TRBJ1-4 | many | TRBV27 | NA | TGTGCCAGCAGTTCAATGGGGGGCTTCGGATCGGTGGCTCAACTACTTAATGAAAAACTGTTTTTT | CASSSMGGFGSVAQLLNEKLFF
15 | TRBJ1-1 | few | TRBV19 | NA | TGTGCCAGTAGTATGTCCGGGACCATGAACACTGAAGCTTTCTTT | CASSMSGTMNTEAFF
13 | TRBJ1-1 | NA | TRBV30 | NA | TGTGCCTGGAGTAAGGTTGGGAACACTGAAGCTTTCTTT | CAWSKVGNTEAFF
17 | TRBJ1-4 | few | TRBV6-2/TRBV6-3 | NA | TGTGCCAGCAGTTACTCGAGGCCGGGAACAACTAATGAAAAACTGTTTTTT | CASSYSRPGTTNEKLFF
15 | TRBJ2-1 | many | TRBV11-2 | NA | TGTGCCAGCAGCTTAGACAGGGGATCCTACAATGAGCAGTTCTTC | CASSLDRGSYNEQFF
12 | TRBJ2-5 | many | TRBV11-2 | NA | TGTGCCAGCAGCTTATCTCTCGAGACCCAGTACTTC | CASSLSLETQYF
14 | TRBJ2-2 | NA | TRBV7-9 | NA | TGTGCCAGCAGCATCCTAAGGGACGCCGGGGAGCTGTTTTTT | CASSILRDAGELFF